This TCR beta chain was observed in a study of vaccination effects on CD4 cells after COVID-19. Generated by immunoSEQ multiplex PCR, the TCRdb table keeps only in-frame clones and is missing some. The data show 35,000 to 45,000 clones, 73% seen once. Comment on this clone: What it binds is not known.

Before sequencing, viral peptide pools were used by the ViraFEST assay to expand antigen-specific CD4+ T cells. Subsequent to roughly 9 days of culture, CD4+ T cells were isolated. PCR showed that the person got SARS-CoV-2 infection at some point between March and December 2020. The germline V and J ends were trimmed by 6 bases and 6 bases, with 11 bases remaining between them. Looked up from germline, CDR1 is MRHNA and CDR2 is SNTAGT. CDR3 length equals 13 residues. The material sequenced was CD4+ T cells from PBMCs cultured with a peptide pool, taken before COVID-19 vaccination. The chain carries TRBV6-4 and TRBJ2-2, with a weak D call TRBD2 (6 bases). This clonotype originated in a human donor who had a prior SARS-CoV-2 infection. The CDR3 DNA follows: TGTGCCAGCAGCGGGGAGGCGGCCGGGGAGCTGTTTTTT. Protein: CASSGEAAGELFF.